This TCR beta chain was observed in a study of PD-1 blockade in classical Hodgkin lymphoma. Whole-study context: Nivolumab 3 mg/kg was given intravenously every 2 weeks.

Study results and limitations: Repertoires differed for reasons still undefined, possibly disease activity or prior therapy. Individuals initiating nivolumab under 1 year after ASCT were excluded. Diversity similar to that of newly diagnosed patients was seen at baseline in complete responders.

All patients experienced relapse after autologous stem cell transplantation, and brentuximab vedotin exposure was variable. Profiled with immunoSEQ multiplex PCR; TCRdb holds only in-frame clones, not every one. The top ten clones hold roughly a sixth of a sample with around 18,000 clones, 75% to 85% of them seen once. As for this clone: Its antigen is currently unknown.

This receptor was obtained from a human donor with classical Hodgkin lymphoma. The specimen was peripheral blood mononuclear cells (PBMCs), collected before the second cycle of nivolumab.

CDR3 in DNA: TGTGCCAGCAGCTTAGGCGGGACAGGTATATTTGAGCAGTTCTTC. Translation: CASSLGGTGIFEQFF. This chain links TRBV11-2 with TRBJ2-1; 8 nucleotides align to TRBD1. This CDR3 has 15 residues. CDR1 and CDR2 from the germline V gene are SGHAT and FQNNGV. With 1 base clipped from V and 9 bases from J, the junction kept 8 bases outside the gene matches.